The 16 T cell receptor beta chains presented below share a single source sample, sequenced in a study of shared clonotypes between healthy human individuals. Data came from immunoSEQ multiplex PCR; TCRdb stores just in-frame clones and leaves some out. The sample holds over a million clones; approximately 96% are singletons and the top ten take about 1%. The sequencing sample was made of naive CD4+ T cells sorted from blood. The subset: CD45RA+ positively selected. Every receptor here comes from a man aged 25 to 45 in good health.

The chain has TRBV18 and TRBJ2-3, with D maybe TRBD2 (5 bases). Germline values: CDR1 KGHSH, CDR2 LQKENI. V was clipped by 0 bases and J by 4 bases, with 8 bases between them. The CDR3 consists of 14 residues. For the CDR3, the DNA is TGTGCCAGCTCACCACCCACGAGGGCAGATACGCAGTATTTT. This codes for CASSPPTRADTQYF.

The V and J genes are TRBV27 and TRBJ2-5, with TRBD1 as a possible D gene (6 bases). Germline values: CDR1 MNHEY, CDR2 SMNVEV (reference sequence). This CDR3 region has 15 residues. The ends were cut back, 2 bases at V and 0 bases at J, with 10 bases in the middle. CDR3 in amino acids: CASSLIRGHQETQYF. DNA for the CDR3: TGTGCCAGCAGTTTAATCAGGGGACACCAAGAGACCCAGTACTTC.

This chain uses TRBV2 with TRBJ2-7; 10 bases line up with TRBD2. Germline values: CDR1 SNHLY, CDR2 FYNNEI. CDR3 size: 13 residues. V lost 6 bases and J lost 5; bases outside the gene matches: 4. This chain's CDR3 is CASSLAGDHEQYF. The CDR3 DNA follows: TGTGCCAGCAGCCTAGCGGGAGACCACGAGCAGTACTTC.

J is TRBJ2-6 and V is TRBV5-1; no definite D call. Trimming removed 4 bases from V and 0 bases from J, with 8 bases in between. CDR1 and CDR2 (germline): SGHRS, YFSETQ. The CDR3 is 15 amino acids. For the CDR3, the DNA is TGCGCCAGCAGCCCCGGCGACTCTGGGGCCAACGTCCTGACTTTC. This sequence encodes CASSPGDSGANVLTF.

The chain couples TRBV6-5 to TRBJ2-7; 7 nucleotides align to TRBD2. Trimming removed 3 bases from V and 0 bases from J; junction bases left unmatched: 8. CDR1 is MNHEY, CDR2 SVGAGI, per germline. The CDR3 sequence is 16 residues long. This CDR3 is CASSYPSSGASYEQYF. Written as DNA, the CDR3 is TGTGCCAGCAGTTATCCCTCTAGCGGAGCCTCCTACGAGCAGTACTTC.

The V call is TRBV7-4, the J call TRBJ2-7; D assignment may be TRBD1 or TRBD2 (5 bases each). The CDR3 has 16 residues. Trimming took off 6 bases at V and 0 bases at J, with 18 bases between the two ends. CDR1 is SGHVT, CDR2 SQSDAQ, per germline. CDR3 DNA sequence: TGTGCCAGCAGGCCCGGGACCCAAGGTTCCTCCTACGAGCAGTACTTC. It translates to CASRPGTQGSSYEQYF.

The chain uses TRBV5-4 and TRBJ1-1; D is possibly TRBD1 (6 bases). V was clipped by 3 bases and J by 1 base, with 7 bases between them. The V gene's germline CDR1 is SGHNT and CDR2 YYREEE (reference sequence). The CDR3 runs to 13 residues. CDR3 amino acids: CASSWTANTEAFF. CDR3 bases: TGTGCCAGCAGCTGGACAGCGAACACTGAAGCTTTCTTT.

V gene TRBV30 combines with J gene TRBJ1-3; 9 bases line up with TRBD1. CDR1 GTSNPN and CDR2 SVGIG come from the germline V gene (reference sequence). This CDR3 contains 16 residues. Trimming at V came to 3 bases and at J to 4 bases, leaving 10 bases not matched to a gene. CDR3 coding DNA: TGTGCCTGGAGGCGCCCGGGACAGGGCCTCGGAAACACCATATATTTT. Its protein product is CAWRRPGQGLGNTIYF. The whole variable domain, remainder taken from reference TRBV30 and TRBJ1-3, is SQTIHQWPATLVQPVGSPLSLECTVEGTSNPNLYWYRQAAGRGLQLLFYSVGIGQISSEVPQNLSASRPQDRQFILSSKKLLLSDSGFYLCAWRRPGQGLGNTIYFGEGSWLTVV.

This sequence joins TRBV18 and TRBJ2-5; a possible D gene is TRBD2 (6 bases). The germline V gene encodes CDR1 KGHSH and CDR2 LQKENI. The CDR3 spans 15 residues. V dropped 2 bases and J dropped 2 bases, with 12 bases sitting between them. The CDR3 nucleotides are TGTGCCAGCTCACCATTCGCCGGGACTCAAGAGACCCAGTACTTC. Protein: CASSPFAGTQETQYF.

The rearrangement joins TRBV27 to TRBJ1-5, with D unclear. CDR3 size: 14 residues. Germline V gene data show CDR1 as MNHEY and CDR2 as SMNVEV (reference sequence). V was clipped by 0 bases and J by 7 bases, with 10 bases between them. CDR3 in amino acids: CASSLSGREQPQHF. As DNA, the CDR3 is TGTGCCAGCAGTTTATCGGGAAGGGAACAGCCCCAGCATTTT.

The chain combines TRBV5-1 with TRBJ1-2; weak D call: TRBD1 (5 bases). This CDR3 is 14 amino acids long. Germline V gene sequence: CDR1 SGHRS, CDR2 YFSETQ. The V end was cut by 4 bases, the J end by 4 bases, with 14 bases between. The CDR3 DNA sequence: TGCGCCAGCAGCGACGCAGGGTCTGGCTATGGCTACACCTTC. It specifies CASSDAGSGYGYTF.

Points on this clone: Other DNA sequences in this specimen translate into the identical CDR3. This chain joins TRBV11-2 and TRBJ2-7; D not certain. V shed 5 bases and J shed 7 bases, with 18 bases lying between them. The CDR3 covers 14 residues. Per the germline V gene, CDR1 is SGHAT and CDR2 is FQNNGV. In nucleotides, the CDR3 is TGTGCCAGCAGCCCCTTGTTGGGTCGTGGAGAGCAGTACTTC. It encodes CASSPLLGRGEQYF.

The V and J genes are TRBV30 and TRBJ1-3, with 9 nucleotides matching TRBD1. Germline V gives CDR1 GTSNPN, CDR2 SVGIG (reference sequence). The CDR3 is 14 residues long. The J segment lost 1 base and the V segment lost 5 bases, leaving 3 bases of the junction unmatched. CDR3 amino acids: CAWQTGGSGNTIYF. The DNA for the CDR3 is TGTGCCTGGCAGACAGGGGGTTCTGGAAACACCATATATTTT. The variable domain in full, completed from reference TRBV30 and TRBJ1-3, reads SQTIHQWPATLVQPVGSPLSLECTVEGTSNPNLYWYRQAAGRGLQLLFYSVGIGQISSEVPQNLSASRPQDRQFILSSKKLLLSDSGFYLCAWQTGGSGNTIYFGEGSWLTVV.

The sample holds one count of this clone. V and J are TRBV5-1 and TRBJ2-7; TRBD1 matches at 9 bases. Germline CDR1 and CDR2: SGHRS and YFSETQ. The CDR3 is 16 residues long. Losses at the gene ends were 4 bases for V and 2 bases for J; bases not matched to a gene: 10. The CDR3, as DNA: TGCGCCAGCAGCCGGAATACCGGGACAGGGACCTACGAGCAGTACTTC. This encodes CASSRNTGTGTYEQYF.

The V gene is TRBV7-2, the J gene TRBJ2-1; 10 bases are shared with TRBD1. The CDR3 runs 15 residues. After removal of 1 base from V and 9 bases from J, the junction contained 6 bases not matched to a gene. Germline-derived CDR1 and CDR2 are SGHTA and FQGNSA. CDR3 DNA sequence: TGTGCCAGCAGCTTAGTTCGGGGGACAGGGGCTGAGCAGTTCTTC. It specifies CASSLVRGTGAEQFF.

The rearrangement links TRBV18 to TRBJ2-3; D is perhaps TRBD2 (5 bases). This CDR3 contains 14 residues. Per germline, CDR1 KGHSH and CDR2 LQKENI. Trimming pared 4 bases from V and 2 bases from J, leaving 10 bases between. CDR3 loop: CASSRRTVTDTQYF. The CDR3 nucleotides are TGTGCCAGCTCACGGAGGACCGTCACAGATACGCAGTATTTT.